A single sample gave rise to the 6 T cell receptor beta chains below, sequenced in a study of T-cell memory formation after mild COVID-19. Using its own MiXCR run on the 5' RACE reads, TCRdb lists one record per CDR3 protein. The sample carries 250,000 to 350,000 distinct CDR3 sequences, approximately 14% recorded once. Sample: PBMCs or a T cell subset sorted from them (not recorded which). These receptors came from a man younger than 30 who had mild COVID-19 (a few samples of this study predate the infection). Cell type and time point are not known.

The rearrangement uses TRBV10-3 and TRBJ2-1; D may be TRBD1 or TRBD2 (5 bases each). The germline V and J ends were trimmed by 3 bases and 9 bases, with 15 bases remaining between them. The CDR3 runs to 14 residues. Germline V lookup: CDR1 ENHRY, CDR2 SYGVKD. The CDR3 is CAISDMAGRREQFF. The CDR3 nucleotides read TGTGCCATCAGTGACATGGCAGGGAGACGTGAGCAGTTCTTC.

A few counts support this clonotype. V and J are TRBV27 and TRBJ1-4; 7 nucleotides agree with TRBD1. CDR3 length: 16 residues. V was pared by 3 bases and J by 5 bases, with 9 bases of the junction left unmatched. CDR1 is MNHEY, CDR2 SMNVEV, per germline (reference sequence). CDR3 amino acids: CASSFLPTGENEKLFF. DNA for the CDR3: TGTGCCAGCAGTTTTCTCCCCACAGGGGAGAATGAAAAACTGTTTTTT. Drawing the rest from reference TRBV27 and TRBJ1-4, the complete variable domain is EAQVTQNPRYLITVTGKKLTVTCSQNMNHEYMSWYRQDPGLGLRQIYYSMNVEVTDKGDVPEGYKVSRKEKRNFPLILESPSPNQTSLYFCASSFLPTGENEKLFFGSGTQLSVL.

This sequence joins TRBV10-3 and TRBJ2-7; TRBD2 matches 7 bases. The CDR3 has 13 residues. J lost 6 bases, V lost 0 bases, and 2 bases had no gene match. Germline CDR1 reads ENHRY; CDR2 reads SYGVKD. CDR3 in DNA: TGTGCCATCAGTGAGTCGGGGGGGGTCGAGCAGTACGTC. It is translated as CAISESGGVEQYV.

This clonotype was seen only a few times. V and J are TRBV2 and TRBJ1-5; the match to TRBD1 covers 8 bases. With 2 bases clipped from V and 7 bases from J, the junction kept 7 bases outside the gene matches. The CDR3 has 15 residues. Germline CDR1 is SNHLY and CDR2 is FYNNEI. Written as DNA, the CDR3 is TGTGCCAGCAGTGAACAGGGGGCGTTAGGGCAGCCCCAGCATTTT. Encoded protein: CASSEQGALGQPQHF. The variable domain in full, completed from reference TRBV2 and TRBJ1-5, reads EPEVTQTPSHQVTQMGQEVILRCVPISNHLYFYWYRQILGQKVEFLVSFYNNEISEKSEIFDDQFSVERPDGSNFTLKIRSTKLEDSAMYFCASSEQGALGQPQHFGDGTRLSIL.

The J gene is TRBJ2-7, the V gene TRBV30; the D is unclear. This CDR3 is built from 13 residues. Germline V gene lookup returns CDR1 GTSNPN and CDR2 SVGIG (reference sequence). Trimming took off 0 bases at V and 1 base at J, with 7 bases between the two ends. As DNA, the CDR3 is TGTGCCTGGAGTGTAGAAGGTTCCTACGAGCAGTACTTC. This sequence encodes CAWSVEGSYEQYF.

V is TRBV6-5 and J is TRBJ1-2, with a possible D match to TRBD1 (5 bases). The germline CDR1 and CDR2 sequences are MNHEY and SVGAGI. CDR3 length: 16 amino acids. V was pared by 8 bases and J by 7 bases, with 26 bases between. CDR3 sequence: CASGAWEQIPGGGYTF. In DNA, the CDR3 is TGTGCCAGCGGGGCGTGGGAACAGATACCCGGGGGTGGCTACACCTTC.